This entry lists 30 T cell receptor beta chains sequenced from one sample in a study of T cell responses to AZD1222 COVID-19 vaccine. Assay: immunoSEQ multiplex PCR; the TCRdb copy retains only in-frame clones and omits some. The sample records about 110,000 clones, roughly 90% being singletons. The sequencing used peripheral blood, collected on day 0 of AZD1222 vaccination. The origin of the receptors is an adult in good health.

This clone was counted once. CDR3 in amino acids: CASSEGYVGYTF. The CDR3, as DNA: TGTGCCAGCAGTGAAGGGTATGTTGGCTACACCTTC. The V call is TRBV28, the J call TRBJ1-2; no clear D gene. There are 12 residues in the CDR3. V dropped 5 bases and J dropped 7 bases, with 11 bases sitting between them. In germline, CDR1 is MDHEN, CDR2 SYDVKM.

This clone has more than one count but fewer than ten. The chain employs TRBV7-3 and TRBJ2-3, with D tentatively TRBD2 (6 bases). Trimming removed 5 bases at V and 5 bases at J, with 17 bases between. This CDR3 is 15 amino acids long. Germline lookup yields CDR1 SGHTA and CDR2 FQGTGA. The CDR3 here is CASSPGGNRVDTQYF. CDR3 sequence (DNA): TGTGCCAGCAGCCCCGGGGGAAACCGGGTAGATACGCAGTATTTT.

This clone occurred once. In the same sample, other DNA sequences code for this CDR3. The chain has TRBV28 and TRBJ1-5; D remains ambiguous. Looked up from germline, CDR1 is MDHEN and CDR2 is SYDVKM. Deletions cut 5 bases from V and 0 bases from J, with 8 bases between. The CDR3 is made up of 14 amino acids. This CDR3 is CASSPGGSNQPQHF. DNA of the CDR3: TGTGCCAGCAGTCCGGGAGGTAGCAATCAGCCCCAGCATTTT. The variable domain in full, with the rest retrieved from reference TRBV28 and TRBJ1-5, is DVKVTQSSRYLVKRTGEKVFLECVQDMDHENMFWYRQDPGLGLRLIYFSYDVKMKEKGDIPEGYSVSREKKERFSLILESASTNQTSMYLCASSPGGSNQPQHFGDGTRLSIL.

The chain couples TRBV30 to TRBJ1-3; no firm D call. CDR1 GTSNPN and CDR2 SVGIG come from the germline V gene (reference sequence). The V end was cut by 4 bases, the J end by 3 bases, with 4 bases between. The CDR3 is 11 amino acids. CDR3 sequence: CAWIGGNTIYF. In DNA, the CDR3 is TGTGCCTGGATAGGTGGAAACACCATATATTTT.

V usage is TRBV9 and J usage is TRBJ2-7; no firm D call. This CDR3 has 16 residues. From germline, CDR1 is SGDLS and CDR2 YYNGEE. Between the trimmed V and J ends, which lost 4 bases and 2 bases, there was a span of 19 bases. The CDR3 sequence: CASSTRLPRSAYEQYF. CDR3 nucleotide sequence: TGTGCCAGCAGCACCCGACTGCCGCGGAGCGCCTACGAGCAGTACTTC.

With respect to this clone: The sample carries other DNA sequences with the same CDR3. The chain employs TRBV24-1 and TRBJ1-2; D is uncertain. Germline V gives CDR1 KGHDR, CDR2 SFDVKD. This CDR3 has 12 residues. Trimming took off 10 bases at V and 5 bases at J, with 13 bases between the two ends. The CDR3 spells CATSDYGYGYTF. The DNA for the CDR3 is TGTGCCACATCCGATTATGGGTATGGCTACACCTTC.

This clone was observed a handful of times. V usage is TRBV5-5 and J usage is TRBJ2-3; possible D gene TRBD2, 6 bases. V lost 3 bases to trimming and J lost 0 bases, with 11 bases between them. Per germline, CDR1 SGHKS and CDR2 YYEKEE (reference sequence). This CDR3 is 15 amino acids long. The CDR3 region is CASSWGSGSTDTQYF. The CDR3 DNA is TGTGCCAGCAGCTGGGGGAGCGGGAGCACAGATACGCAGTATTTT.

This clone has only one observation. The chain employs TRBV5-1 and TRBJ2-5; D is unresolved. Germline assignment: CDR1 SGHRS and CDR2 YFSETQ. The CDR3 loop spans 14 amino acids. V was clipped by 2 bases and J by 2 bases, with 10 bases between them. Here the CDR3 reads CASSFDRSQETQYF. The CDR3 DNA sequence: TGCGCCAGCAGCTTCGATCGGAGTCAAGAGACCCAGTACTTC.

This chain's CDR3 is CATSDFPPRGNPRDGEQFF. CDR3 sequence (DNA): TGTGCCACCAGTGATTTCCCCCCCCGTGGCAATCCGAGAGATGGTGAGCAGTTCTTC. V is TRBV24-1 and J is TRBJ2-1; D remains unclear. Trimming took off 1 base at V and 9 bases at J, with 27 bases between the two ends. The CDR3 extends over 19 amino acids. Germline V gene lookup returns CDR1 KGHDR and CDR2 SFDVKD.

V is TRBV28 and J is TRBJ2-7; perhaps TRBD2 as D (6 bases). The CDR3 is 15 amino acids. Trimming cost V 5 bases and J 3 bases, with 17 bases left between them. Per the germline V gene, CDR1 is MDHEN and CDR2 is SYDVKM. CDR3 sequence reads: CASSAWGDGYYEQYF. The DNA of the CDR3 is TGTGCCAGCAGTGCCTGGGGGGACGGGTACTACGAGCAGTACTTC.

This clone was counted once. The chain couples TRBV4-2 to TRBJ2-2; possibly TRBD2 for D (7 bases). Trimming took off 0 bases at V and 4 bases at J, with 12 bases between the two ends. Looked up from germline, CDR1 is LGHNA and CDR2 is YNFKEQ. The CDR3 sequence is 16 residues long. CDR3 loop: CASSQEGGRFTGELFF. In DNA, the CDR3 is TGTGCCAGCAGCCAAGAGGGGGGGCGGTTCACCGGGGAGCTGTTTTTT.

The chain joins TRBV24-1 to TRBJ2-2; 12 bases fit TRBD2. This CDR3 comprises 17 residues. The trim removed 1 base at V and 5 bases at J, leaving 4 bases unmatched. Germline CDR1 and CDR2: KGHDR and SFDVKD. The chain's CDR3 is CATSDLRTSGKTGELFF. The CDR3 DNA is TGTGCCACCAGTGATTTAAGGACTAGCGGGAAAACCGGGGAGCTGTTTTTT.

The CDR3 region is CASSLSRTSGAYNEQFF. CDR3 bases: TGTGCCAGCAGCTTAAGCCGCACTAGCGGAGCCTACAATGAGCAGTTCTTC. V gene TRBV7-3 combines with J gene TRBJ2-1; 8 positions match TRBD2. The J segment lost 2 bases and the V segment lost 1 base, leaving 7 bases of the junction unmatched. The CDR3 is 17 residues long. Germline V CDR1 and CDR2: SGHTA, FQGTGA.

This clone was detected once. J is TRBJ1-2 and V is TRBV12-3 or TRBV12-4; TRBD1 might be the D (6 bases). Trimming left V 6 bases short and J 8 bases short, with 10 bases between. The CDR3 has 11 amino acids. CDR3 loop: CASRQGSGYTF. The CDR3 coding sequence is TGTGCCAGCAGACAGGGCAGCGGCTACACCTTC.

The chain employs TRBV9 and TRBJ2-2; D might be TRBD1 or TRBD2, each matching 5 bases. V shed 3 bases and J shed 0 bases, with 15 bases lying between them. This CDR3 region has 17 residues. Germline V CDR1 and CDR2: SGDLS, YYNGEE. Written as DNA, the CDR3 is TGTGCCAGCAGCGGGTGGACGGGACGATCGAACACCGGGGAGCTGTTTTTT. Amino acids: CASSGWTGRSNTGELFF.

The count of this clone is one. This chain uses TRBV6-5 with TRBJ1-6; D call uncertain. The germline V gene encodes CDR1 MNHEY and CDR2 SVGAGI. Trimming removed 9 bases at V and 0 bases at J, with 9 bases between. This CDR3 has 14 amino acids. In nucleotides, the CDR3 is TGTGCCAGGCCCCCGAGCTCCTATAATTCACCCCTCCACTTT. It encodes CARPPSSYNSPLHF.

This chain's CDR3 is CAWSRGTGGSYEQYF. Written as DNA, the CDR3 is TGTGCCTGGAGCCGAGGGACAGGGGGATCTTACGAGCAGTACTTC. The rearrangement links TRBV30 to TRBJ2-7; the match to TRBD1 covers 11 bases. Germline V gene lookup returns CDR1 GTSNPN and CDR2 SVGIG (reference sequence). Losses at the gene ends were 3 bases for V and 4 bases for J; bases not matched to a gene: 8. This CDR3 comprises 15 residues.

The chain recombines TRBV30 with TRBJ2-3, with D possibly being TRBD1 (6 bases). Trimming cost V 5 bases and J 5 bases, with 23 bases left between them. Looked up from germline, CDR1 is GTSNPN and CDR2 is SVGIG (reference sequence). This CDR3 region has 16 residues. The CDR3 loop is CAWGLGGQPKRDTQYF. As DNA, the CDR3 is TGTGCCTGGGGCTTGGGCGGACAGCCCAAGAGAGATACGCAGTATTTT.

V and J are TRBV11-3 and TRBJ2-5, with TRBD2 matching 9 bases. This CDR3 is built from 14 residues. J gave up 7 bases and V 1 base, and 4 bases lay outside the gene matches. The V gene's germline CDR1 is SGHNT and CDR2 YENEEA. CDR3: CASSLGASGTTQYF. The CDR3 DNA reads TGTGCCAGCAGCTTAGGAGCTAGCGGGACGACCCAGTACTTC.

The chain links TRBV18 to TRBJ1-2; a weak D match, TRBD1 (5 bases). This CDR3 comprises 14 residues. Germline V gene data show CDR1 as KGHSH and CDR2 as LQKENI. With 2 bases removed from V and 6 bases from J, the gap between germline ends came to 13 bases. This chain's CDR3 is CASSPGAGKHGYTF. The CDR3, as DNA: TGTGCCAGCTCACCAGGGGCTGGAAAGCATGGCTACACCTTC.

The chain recombines TRBV6-5 with TRBJ2-7; D may match TRBD1 or TRBD2 (5 bases each). CDR3 length: 16 residues. Trimming removed 0 bases at V and 2 bases at J, with 14 bases between. The germline gives CDR1 MNHEY, CDR2 SVGAGI. As DNA, the CDR3 is TGTGCCAGCAGTTACTCGAGTGGGACGCTCCCCTACGAGCAGTACTTC. Amino acid sequence: CASSYSSGTLPYEQYF.

The chain couples TRBV29-1 to TRBJ2-1; D is possibly TRBD1 (5 bases). Germline V lookup: CDR1 SQVTM, CDR2 ANQGSEA. The CDR3 loop spans 12 amino acids. V lost 5 bases and J 5 bases, leaving 10 bases between the germline ends. CDR3 sequence (DNA): TGCAGCGTTCACCCCAGGGACAATGAGCAGTTCTTC. Amino acid sequence: CSVHPRDNEQFF.

Notes on this clone: One end of the junction varies from germline; a read error may be responsible. The rearrangement links TRBV28 to TRBJ1-1; possibly TRBD1 for D (5 bases). CDR3 size: 12 residues. Germline lookup yields CDR1 MDHEN and CDR2 SYDVKM. The CDR3 sequence is CASTLGEGRAFF. CDR3 DNA sequence: TGTGCCAGCACTTTAGGGGAGGGAAGAGCTTTCTTT.

V is TRBV24-1 and J is TRBJ2-1; 12 bases match TRBD2. The CDR3 extends over 18 amino acids. V lost 3 bases to trimming and J lost 7 bases; unmatched junction nucleotides: 12. Germline loops: CDR1 KGHDR, CDR2 SFDVKD. The CDR3 sequence is CATSDVSGKLAGGNEQFF. The CDR3 bases are TGTGCCACCAGTGATGTATCGGGGAAACTAGCGGGGGGAAATGAGCAGTTCTTC.

The chain uses TRBV28 and TRBJ1-1; D is uncertain. The CDR3 is 11 amino acids. V shed 7 bases and J shed 10 bases, with 13 bases lying between them. CDR1 MDHEN and CDR2 SYDVKM come from the germline V gene. Here the CDR3 reads CASTSLSGAFF. The CDR3 nucleotides read TGTGCCAGCACCTCTTTATCGGGAGCTTTCTTT. Full variable domain (missing parts from reference TRBV28 and TRBJ1-1): DVKVTQSSRYLVKRTGEKVFLECVQDMDHENMFWYRQDPGLGLRLIYFSYDVKMKEKGDIPEGYSVSREKKERFSLILESASTNQTSMYLCASTSLSGAFFGQGTRLTVV.

The rearrangement joins TRBV27 to TRBJ2-3; D tentatively fits TRBD1 or TRBD2 (7 bases each). Trimming took off 2 bases at V and 6 bases at J, with 15 bases between the two ends. The CDR3 extends over 15 amino acids. CDR1 is MNHEY, CDR2 SMNVEV, per germline (reference sequence). CDR3 sequence reads: CASSLQGGESDTQYF. In DNA, the CDR3 is TGTGCCAGCAGTTTACAGGGGGGGGAGTCGGATACGCAGTATTTT.

The chain couples TRBV18 to TRBJ1-4; 8 bases line up with TRBD1. The CDR3 totals 14 residues. The J segment lost 4 bases and the V segment lost 5 bases, leaving 3 bases of the junction unmatched. The germline V gene encodes CDR1 KGHSH and CDR2 LQKENI. The CDR3 loop is CASSSTGVNEKLFF. Here the CDR3 DNA reads TGTGCCAGCTCATCGACAGGGGTTAATGAAAAACTGTTTTTT.

V gene TRBV7-2 combines with J gene TRBJ2-2; D ambiguous. The CDR3 extends over 11 amino acids. CDR1 is SGHTA and CDR2 is FQGNSA in the germline V gene. V was shortened by 5 bases and J by 6 bases, with 4 bases between the two germline ends. The CDR3 here is CASSVPGELFF. The CDR3 nucleotides read TGTGCCAGCAGCGTCCCCGGGGAGCTGTTTTTT.

The chain is built from TRBV19 and TRBJ2-7; 13 nucleotides agree with TRBD2. The germline V gene has CDR1 LNHDA and CDR2 SQIVND (reference sequence). The CDR3 sequence is 17 residues long. The V and J ends lost 6 bases and 3 bases, in that order; junction bases with no gene match: 11. Here the CDR3 DNA reads TGTGCCAGTAGAGTTGCCCACGGGACTAGCGGGAACTACGAGCAGTACTTC. Its translation is CASRVAHGTSGNYEQYF. The variable domain in full, completed from reference TRBV19 and TRBJ2-7, reads DGGITQSPKYLFRKEGQNVTLSCEQNLNHDAMYWYRQDPGQGLRLIYYSQIVNDFQKGDIAEGYSVSREKKESFPLTVTSAQKNPTAFYLCASRVAHGTSGNYEQYFGPGTRLTVT.

The J gene is TRBJ2-3, the V gene TRBV3-1 (or the pseudogene TRBV3-2); either TRBD1 or TRBD2 may supply D (7 bases each). The germline V and J ends were trimmed by 0 bases and 6 bases, with 19 bases remaining between them. The CDR3 spans 17 residues. Germline CDR1 reads LGHDT; CDR2 reads YNNKEL (reference sequence). The CDR3 region is CASSQDPRGAGEDTQYF. CDR3 coding DNA: TGTGCCAGCAGCCAAGATCCCAGGGGGGCGGGAGAGGATACGCAGTATTTT.